Sequencing of this TCR beta chain was carried out in a study of T cells in Graves' hyperthyroidism and ophthalmopathy. Findings and limits, study-wide: Model-based prediction identified ophthalmopathy a median roughly 6.1 months prior to its onset.

A few counts support this clonotype. Its cognate antigen is unknown. Possible read error: a much larger clone is one base away. From roughly 10 ml of fresh peripheral blood, PBMCs were isolated. Germline CDR1 LGHDT, CDR2 YNNKEL (reference sequence). The CDR3 length is 11 residues. RNA transcripts served as the template for amplifying TCR beta CDR3 regions. The primer set for the first-round RT-PCR of the TCR CDR3 was HTBI. TCRdb passed the multiplex PCR reads through MiXCR, listing each CDR3 protein once. The repertoire includes 530,000 or so distinct CDR3 sequences, approximately 17% of them detected once, and approximately 15% sits in the top ten.

This sequence originates from a woman between 18 and 30 years old with Graves' ophthalmopathy. The sequenced sample was blood. This chain connects TRBV3-1 to TRBJ2-2; possible D gene TRBD2, 6 bases. The CDR3: CASSHFGGLFF. The CDR3 nucleotides are TGTGCCAGCAGCCATTTCGGGGGGCTGTTTTTT.